The present T cell receptor (beta chain) was sequenced within a study of blood T cell repertoires in COVID-19. A note on this clone: The junction shows a germline mismatch at one end, possibly a read error.

The CDR3 runs to 13 residues. Germline assignment: CDR1 MNHEY and CDR2 SMNVEV (reference sequence). Per the original methods: For nucleated cells, counts were estimated from reference gene primer amplification. Sequencing used immunoSEQ multiplex PCR; TCRdb keeps in-frame clones, though not all of them. Clone size and V and J calls were adopted from that table, with D and trimming inferred from the DNA. This table has 150,000 to 200,000 clones, 75% to 85% appearing once. The TCR originated in a man between 60 and 75 years old with acute or convalescent COVID-19. Sequencing used peripheral blood. The V gene is TRBV27, the J gene TRBJ2-3, with TRBD2 matching over 8 bases. CDR3 DNA sequence: TGTGCCAGCAATTTAGCGGGGACAGATACGCAGTATTTT. Amino acids: CASNLAGTDTQYF.